This TCR beta chain derives from a study of T cell responses to AZD1222 COVID-19 vaccine. Study-wide results and caveats: Vaccine-associated CD4 TCRs spanned spike, dominant at 160-218 and 743-854. Seropositivity was recorded at baseline in only 6 or 7 AZD1222 recipients.

CDR1 SGHDN and CDR2 FVKESK come from the germline V gene. Between the trimmed V and J ends, which lost 0 bases and 3 bases, there was a span of 18 bases. The CDR3 contains 18 residues. A remark on this clone: Its matching antigen is unknown.

The assay was immunoSEQ multiplex PCR, and TCRdb's table has in-frame clones only and misses some. The sample carries approximately 190,000 clones, approximately 91% recorded once. The TCR originated in an adult in good health. Sequencing used peripheral blood, obtained on day 0 of AZD1222 vaccination. The rearrangement joins TRBV14 to TRBJ1-3; D might be TRBD1 (5 bases). CDR3 amino acids: CASSQEVWSGRSGNTIYF. The DNA for the CDR3 is TGTGCCAGCAGCCAAGAAGTCTGGTCGGGACGTAGTGGAAACACCATATATTTT.